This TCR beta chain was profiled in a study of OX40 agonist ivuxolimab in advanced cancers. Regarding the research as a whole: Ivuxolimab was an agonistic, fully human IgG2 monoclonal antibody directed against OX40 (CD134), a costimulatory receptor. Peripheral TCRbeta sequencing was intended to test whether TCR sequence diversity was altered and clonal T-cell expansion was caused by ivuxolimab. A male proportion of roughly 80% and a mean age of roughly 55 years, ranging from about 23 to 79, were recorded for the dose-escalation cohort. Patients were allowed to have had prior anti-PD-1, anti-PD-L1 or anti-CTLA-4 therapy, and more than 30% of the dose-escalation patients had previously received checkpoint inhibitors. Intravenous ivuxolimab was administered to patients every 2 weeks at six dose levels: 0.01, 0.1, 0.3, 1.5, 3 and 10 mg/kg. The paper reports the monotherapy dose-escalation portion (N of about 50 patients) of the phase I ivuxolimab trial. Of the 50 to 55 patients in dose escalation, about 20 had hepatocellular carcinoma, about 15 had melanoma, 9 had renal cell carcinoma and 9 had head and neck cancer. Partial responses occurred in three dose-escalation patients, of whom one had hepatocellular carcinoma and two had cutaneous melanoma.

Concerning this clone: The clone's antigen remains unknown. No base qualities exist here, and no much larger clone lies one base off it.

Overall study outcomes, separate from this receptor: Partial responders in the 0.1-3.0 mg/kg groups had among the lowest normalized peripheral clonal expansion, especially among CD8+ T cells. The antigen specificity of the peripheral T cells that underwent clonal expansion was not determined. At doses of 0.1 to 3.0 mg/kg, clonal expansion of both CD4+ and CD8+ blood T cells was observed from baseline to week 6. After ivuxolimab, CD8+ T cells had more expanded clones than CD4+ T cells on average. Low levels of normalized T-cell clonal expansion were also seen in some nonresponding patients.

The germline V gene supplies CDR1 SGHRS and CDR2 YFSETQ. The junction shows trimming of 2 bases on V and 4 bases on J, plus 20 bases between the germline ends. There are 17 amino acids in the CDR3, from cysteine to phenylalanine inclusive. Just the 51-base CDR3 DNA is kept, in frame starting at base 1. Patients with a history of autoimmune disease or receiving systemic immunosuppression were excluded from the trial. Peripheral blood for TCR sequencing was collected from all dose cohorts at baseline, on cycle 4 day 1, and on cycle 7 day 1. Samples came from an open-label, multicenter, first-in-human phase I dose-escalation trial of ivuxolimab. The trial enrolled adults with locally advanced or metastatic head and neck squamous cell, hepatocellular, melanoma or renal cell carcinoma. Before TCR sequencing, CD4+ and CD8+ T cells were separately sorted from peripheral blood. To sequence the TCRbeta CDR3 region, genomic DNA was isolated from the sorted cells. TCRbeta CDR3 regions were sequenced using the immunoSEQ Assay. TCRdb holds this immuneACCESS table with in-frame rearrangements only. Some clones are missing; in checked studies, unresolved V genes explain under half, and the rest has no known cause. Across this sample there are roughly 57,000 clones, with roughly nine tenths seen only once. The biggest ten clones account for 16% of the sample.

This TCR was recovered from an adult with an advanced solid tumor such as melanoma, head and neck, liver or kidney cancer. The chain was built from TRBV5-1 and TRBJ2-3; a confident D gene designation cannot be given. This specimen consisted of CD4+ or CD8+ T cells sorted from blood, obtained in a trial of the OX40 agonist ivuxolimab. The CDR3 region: CASSFPEQVGSSDTQYF. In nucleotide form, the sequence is TGCGCCAGCAGCTTCCCGGAGCAGGTTGGTTCCTCAGATACGCAGTATTTT.